A single sample is the source of the 32 T cell receptor beta chains below, sequenced in a study of vaccination and CD4 T cells after COVID-19. Sequencing of cultured CD4+ T cell DNA used the Oncomine TCR Beta short-read assay. TCRdb fed the PCR reads into MiXCR, producing one record per CDR3 protein. The sample shows 10,000 or so distinct CDR3 sequences, roughly 64% of them seen only once. This sample's treatment: roughly ten-day PBMC culture with coronavirus spike peptide pools or control peptides (ViraFEST assay). These receptors have no identified antigens. Sequencing input: CD4+ T cells from blood, cultured in vitro. The origin of the receptors is a human donor who had recovered from COVID-19.

This chain links TRBV12-3 or TRBV12-4 with TRBJ1-5; TRBD1 might be the D (5 bases). Trimming removed 7 bases from V and 5 bases from J, with 15 bases in between. The CDR3 has 14 residues. The CDR3 DNA reads as TGTGCCAGCACAACGACAGCGTCTCATCAGCCCCAGCATTTT. Amino acid sequence: CASTTTASHQPQHF.

This clonotype has only one observation. The rearrangement joins TRBV5-8 to TRBJ1-1; D is unclear. CDR1 SGHTS and CDR2 YDEGEE come from the germline V gene. V shed 1 base and J shed 6 bases, with 10 bases lying between them. The CDR3 runs 13 residues. The DNA for the CDR3 is TGTGCCAGCAGCTTGCGTATGGGAGCTGAAGCTTTCTTT. Residues: CASSLRMGAEAFF.

The chain recombines TRBV7-2 with TRBJ2-5, with D tentatively TRBD2 (7 bases). Germline assignment: CDR1 SGHTA and CDR2 FQGNSA. V lost 1 base to trimming and J lost 5 bases, with 17 bases between them. The CDR3 is 16 residues long. The CDR3 here is CASSLVRAGALETQYF. The CDR3 region has the DNA TGTGCCAGCAGCTTAGTGCGGGCGGGGGCTCTTGAGACCCAGTACTTC.

The CDR3 DNA is TGTGCCAGCAGTACTCCCCCGGGGGCTACCTCCGAAGTCTCGGAAGCTTTCTTT. It yields the protein CASSTPPGATSEVSEAFF. This chain uses TRBV6-1 with TRBJ1-1; D is possibly TRBD1 (6 bases). Between the trimmed V and J ends, which lost 5 bases and 8 bases, there was a span of 30 bases. Germline V lookup: CDR1 MNHNS, CDR2 SASEGT. The CDR3 totals 18 residues.

This clonotype has just a few counts. This sequence joins TRBV19 and TRBJ1-2, with a possible D match to TRBD1 (6 bases). CDR3 length equals 14 residues. Trimming removed 11 bases at V and 7 bases at J, with 23 bases between. The V gene's germline CDR1 is LNHDA and CDR2 SQIVND (reference sequence). In DNA form, the CDR3 reads TGTGCCTGGAGTGTAAAGGGGGGCCGGGGTGGCTACACCTTC. It codes for CAWSVKGGRGGYTF.

This clonotype was counted a few times. The chain links TRBV12-3 or TRBV12-4 to TRBJ1-1; 7 nucleotides line up with TRBD1. The junction had 7 bases not matched to a gene; V was cut back by 6 bases and J by 3 bases. CDR3 size: 14 residues. The CDR3 DNA reads TGTGCCAGCAGCCCAGTCAGGGGGGACACTGAAGCTTTCTTT. Translated: CASSPVRGDTEAFF.

This clonotype was seen once. The gene calls are TRBV12-3 or TRBV12-4 and TRBJ1-5; 8 nucleotides agree with TRBD1. There are 16 residues in the CDR3. V lost 4 bases to trimming and J lost 2 bases; unmatched junction nucleotides: 7. Here the CDR3 reads CASSWGRGRGNQPQHF. CDR3 in DNA: TGTGCCAGCAGTTGGGGCAGGGGGCGAGGCAATCAGCCCCAGCATTTT.

The CDR3 region has the DNA TGTGCCAGCAGTGAAGCTGCGACAGGCCGACGGGGCTACACCTTC. Translating gives CASSEAATGRRGYTF. The chain recombines TRBV6-1 with TRBJ1-2, with D possibly matching TRBD1 (6 bases). The CDR3 runs to 15 residues. V shed 0 bases and J shed 8 bases, with 16 bases lying between them. Germline V lookup: CDR1 MNHNS, CDR2 SASEGT.

This clonotype was detected only a few times. V gene TRBV6-1 combines with J gene TRBJ1-4; D gene ambiguous. The CDR3 loop spans 15 amino acids. Germline values: CDR1 MNHNS, CDR2 SASEGT. V was trimmed by 6 bases and J by 8 bases, leaving 19 bases between them. CDR3 nucleotide sequence: TGTGCCAGCAGGAAGGGCCGGACCAGAGGGGAAAAACTGTTTTTT. This translates into CASRKGRTRGEKLFF.

The gene calls are TRBV25-1 and TRBJ2-1; a weak D match, TRBD2 (6 bases). The V end was cut by 3 bases, the J end by 7 bases, with 16 bases between. Per the germline V gene, CDR1 is MGHDK and CDR2 is SYGVNS. CDR3 size: 15 residues. The CDR3 here is CASSEIGGSINEQFF. The CDR3 region has the DNA TGTGCCAGCAGTGAGATTGGAGGGTCGATTAATGAGCAGTTCTTC.

This clonotype turned up a few times. The J gene is TRBJ2-2, the V gene TRBV7-3, with 10 bases that match TRBD1. Trimming removed 5 bases from V and 14 bases from J; junction bases left unmatched: 8. Germline CDR1 is SGHTA and CDR2 is FQGTGA. There are 13 residues in the CDR3. The CDR3, as DNA: TGTGCCAGCAGCCTTATTGACAGGGGGCAACTGTTTTTT. This codes for CASSLIDRGQLFF.

The chain combines TRBV7-6 with TRBJ1-5; D remains unclear. CDR3 length: 17 amino acids. Per the germline V gene, CDR1 is SGHVS and CDR2 is FNYEAQ. Trimming took 1 base from V and 4 from J, leaving 17 bases between them. The CDR3 loop reads CASSLGKGLQSNQPQHF. For the CDR3, the DNA is TGTGCCAGCAGCTTAGGGAAGGGTTTGCAGTCTAATCAGCCCCAGCATTTT. The full variable domain, its missing parts supplied by reference TRBV7-6 and TRBJ1-5, is GAGVSQSPRYKVTKRGQDVALRCDPISGHVSLYWYRQALGQGPEFLTYFNYEAQQDKSGLPNDRFSAERPEGSISTLTIQRTEQRDSAMYRCASSLGKGLQSNQPQHFGDGTRLSIL.

The J gene is TRBJ1-2, the V gene TRBV6-5; D unclear. This CDR3 comprises 15 residues. V gave up 0 bases and J gave up 5 bases, with 13 bases separating them. CDR1 is MNHEY, CDR2 SVGAGI, per germline. CDR3 nucleotides: TGTGCCAGCAGTTACTCGAATTTTGGGTTATATGGCTACACCTTC. Encoded protein: CASSYSNFGLYGYTF.

The chain combines TRBV7-8 with TRBJ1-5; 7 bases are a match to TRBD1. Germline V CDR1 and CDR2: SGHVS, FQNEAQ. V trimming: 5 bases; J trimming: 0 bases; junction bases outside the gene matches: 7. The CDR3 runs to 16 residues. Here the CDR3 DNA reads TGTGCCAGCAGCCTCCGGACAGGCTATAGCAATCAGCCCCAGCATTTT. Encoded protein: CASSLRTGYSNQPQHF.

CDR3 residues: CASSRTVNTEAFF. As DNA, the CDR3 is TGTGCCAGCAGCCGGACAGTGAACACTGAAGCTTTCTTT. The chain recombines TRBV5-6 with TRBJ1-1; D might be TRBD1 (6 bases). The CDR3 contains 13 residues. Trimming took 4 bases from V and 0 from J, leaving 7 bases between them. Germline assignment: CDR1 SGHDT and CDR2 YYEEEE.

This clonotype occurred a few times. This rearrangement joins TRBV7-9 to TRBJ1-1; D gene uncertain. CDR3 length equals 11 residues. The germline V and J ends were trimmed by 4 bases and 4 bases, with 4 bases remaining between them. Germline V gene data show CDR1 as SEHNR and CDR2 as FQNEAQ (reference sequence). For the CDR3, the DNA is TGTGCCAGCAGCTCCCTCACTGAAGCTTTCTTT. This sequence encodes CASSSLTEAFF. Looking up the rest from reference TRBV7-9 and TRBJ1-1 gives the full variable domain: DTGVSQNPRHKITKRGQNVTFRCDPISEHNRLYWYRQTLGQGPEFLTYFQNEAQLEKSRLLSDRFSAERPKGSFSTLEIQRTEQGDSAMYLCASSSLTEAFFGQGTRLTVV.

The rearrangement uses TRBV6-4 and TRBJ2-1; D uncertain. Germline CDR1 is MRHNA and CDR2 is SNTAGT. Trimming took 0 bases from V and 0 from J, leaving 12 bases between them. The CDR3 sequence is 17 residues long. CDR3 in DNA: TGTGCCAGCAGTGACTCGGGCTCGCTAAGCTCCTACAATGAGCAGTTCTTC. It yields the protein CASSDSGSLSSYNEQFF.

The chain combines TRBV6-1 with TRBJ1-6; 7 nucleotides match TRBD1. The CDR3 extends over 16 amino acids. V shed 6 bases and J 1 base; nucleotides not matched to a gene: 6. The germline gives CDR1 MNHNS, CDR2 SASEGT. In DNA, the CDR3 is TGTGCCAGCAGCCAGGCACAGGGGTCCTATAATTCACCCCTCCACTTT. Protein product: CASSQAQGSYNSPLHF.

With regard to this clonotype: Because the CDR3's place on the DNA is in doubt, the DNA is left out and the CDR3 is given as listed by TCRdb. V usage is TRBV21-1 and J usage is TRBJ1-1; the D call in the table, TRBD1, was not verified against the DNA. TRBV21-1 corresponds to a pseudogene. The CDR3 comprises 24 residues, both ends counted. CDR3: CASSTFGGKSSSSGQGHGSGEAFF.

This clonotype was counted between two and nine times. V gene TRBV6-2 or TRBV6-3 combines with J gene TRBJ1-2; TRBD1 might be the D (6 bases). Germline V gives CDR1 MNHEY, CDR2 SVGEGT. CDR3 length: 12 amino acids. Trimming removed 7 bases at V and 8 bases at J, with 14 bases between. CDR3 region: CASTSYRDGYTF. Here the CDR3 DNA reads TGTGCCAGCACCTCCTACAGGGACGGCTACACCTTC.

The table lists this clonotype with a few counts. V gene TRBV7-9 combines with J gene TRBJ1-5; D ambiguous. The V end lost 2 bases, the J end lost 1 base, and 0 bases lay between the germline ends. This CDR3 is built from 12 residues. Looked up from germline, CDR1 is SEHNR and CDR2 is FQNEAQ (reference sequence). CDR3 sequence (DNA): TGTGCCAGCAGCTTAAGCAATCAGCCCCAGCATTTT. Amino acids: CASSLSNQPQHF. Filled out from reference TRBV7-9 and TRBJ1-5, the complete variable domain reads DTGVSQNPRHKITKRGQNVTFRCDPISEHNRLYWYRQTLGQGPEFLTYFQNEAQLEKSRLLSDRFSAERPKGSFSTLEIQRTEQGDSAMYLCASSLSNQPQHFGDGTRLSIL.

This chain joins TRBV6-1 and TRBJ2-7; D possibly corresponds to TRBD1 (5 bases). Germline V lookup: CDR1 MNHNS, CDR2 SASEGT. The CDR3 totals 14 residues. The V gene lost 3 bases and the J gene lost 5 bases, with 14 bases spanning the gap. CDR3 residues: CASSDRWGRDEQYF. The CDR3 nucleotides read TGTGCCAGCAGTGACAGGTGGGGCCGAGACGAGCAGTACTTC.

The rearrangement uses TRBV6-1 and TRBJ1-2; D is unclear. This CDR3 has 11 residues. The V end was cut by 3 bases, the J end by 7 bases, with 6 bases between. The germline V gene has CDR1 MNHNS and CDR2 SASEGT. The CDR3 region is CASSEWGGYTF. CDR3 bases: TGTGCCAGCAGTGAGTGGGGTGGCTACACCTTC.

This clonotype was picked up a small number of times. The CDR3 nucleotides are TGTGCCAGCAGCTGGGGACTACTAGGAAACACTGAAGCTTTCTTT. This encodes CASSWGLLGNTEAFF. The genes are TRBV5-8 and TRBJ1-1, with D perhaps TRBD1 (5 bases). Germline V gene sequence: CDR1 SGHTS, CDR2 YDEGEE. The CDR3 totals 15 residues. Trimming took off 3 bases at V and 2 bases at J, with 14 bases between the two ends.

This chain connects TRBV5-4 to TRBJ1-2; D perhaps matches TRBD1 (5 bases). Germline V gene data show CDR1 as SGHNT and CDR2 as YYREEE (reference sequence). Trimming removed 0 bases from V and 2 bases from J, with 8 bases in between. The length of the CDR3 is 14 residues. The CDR3 spells CASSLAGANYGYTF. CDR3 bases: TGTGCCAGCAGCTTGGCCGGGGCAAACTATGGCTACACCTTC.

This chain uses TRBV10-3 with TRBJ1-1; TRBD1 is a possible D gene (5 bases). The CDR3 sequence is 12 residues long. The V end lost 5 bases, the J end lost 7 bases, and 11 bases lay between the germline ends. Germline V gene data show CDR1 as ENHRY and CDR2 as SYGVKD. The CDR3 sequence is CAISKGTSEAFF. CDR3 sequence (DNA): TGTGCCATCAGTAAAGGGACTAGTGAAGCTTTCTTT.

The rearrangement links TRBV6-1 to TRBJ1-1; D is perhaps TRBD1 (5 bases). The CDR3 loop spans 13 amino acids. The V end was cut by 6 bases, the J end by 8 bases, with 16 bases between. Germline CDR1 MNHNS, CDR2 SASEGT. Written as DNA, the CDR3 is TGTGCCAGCAGGGTGGGGGGGAGGCCCGAAGCTTTCTTT. Translated: CASRVGGRPEAFF.

The chain couples TRBV12-3 or TRBV12-4 to TRBJ1-3; unclear D gene. V gave up 3 bases and J gave up 7 bases, with 7 bases separating them. There are 12 residues in the CDR3. The CDR3 region has the DNA TGTGCCAGCAGTTTCGGAGGCAACACCATATATTTT. Translating gives CASSFGGNTIYF.

This chain uses TRBV6-1 with TRBJ1-3, with 7 bases identical to TRBD1. V dropped 4 bases and J dropped 4; count of bases not matched to a gene: 4. Per the germline V gene, CDR1 is MNHNS and CDR2 is SASEGT. This CDR3 has 14 residues. Here the CDR3 reads CASSVYRGGNTIYF. Written as DNA, the CDR3 is TGTGCCAGCAGTGTTTACAGGGGAGGAAACACCATATATTTT.

Only a few counts were recorded for this clonotype. This chain joins TRBV10-3 and TRBJ1-6; weak D call: TRBD1 (5 bases). The CDR3 loop spans 13 amino acids. CDR1 is ENHRY, CDR2 SYGVKD, per germline. The V and J ends lost 4 bases and 7 bases respectively, with 8 bases between them. Here the CDR3 reads CAISGQGNSPLHF. The CDR3, as DNA: TGTGCCATCAGTGGCCAGGGAAATTCACCCCTCCACTTT.

The chain carries TRBV27 and TRBJ1-2; no clear D gene. The CDR3 is made up of 9 amino acids. Looked up from germline, CDR1 is MNHEY and CDR2 is SMNVEV (reference sequence). The V end lost 8 bases, the J end lost 4 bases, and 2 bases lay between the germline ends. CDR3: CASLYGYTF. Written as DNA, the CDR3 is TGTGCCAGCCTCTATGGCTACACCTTC.

The chain is built from TRBV7-8 and TRBJ1-1, with D possibly TRBD1 on 6 matching bases. Germline V gene sequence: CDR1 SGHVS, CDR2 FQNEAQ. There are 13 residues in the CDR3. V lost 2 bases and J lost 4, with 8 bases in between. The DNA of the CDR3 is TGTGCCAGCAGCTTAAGGGGGGGCACTGAAGCTTTCTTT. Protein: CASSLRGGTEAFF.